This T cell receptor beta chain emerged from a study of blood T cell repertoires in COVID-19. The CDR3 runs to 13 residues. V was trimmed by 4 bases and J by 2 bases, leaving 8 bases between them. CDR1 and CDR2 (germline): LGHDT, YNNKEL (reference sequence). Assay used: immunoSEQ multiplex PCR; TCRdb lists only in-frame clones, some missing. The repertoire has 120,000 or so clones, approximately 80% of them found once; the top ten carry around 17%. Sequencing was done on a sample of peripheral blood. The source of this sequence is a woman aged 45 to 65 with acute or convalescent COVID-19. V and J are TRBV3-1 (or the pseudogene TRBV3-2) and TRBJ1-1; D remains unclear. CDR3 residues: CASSPILNTEAFF. The CDR3 DNA reads as TGTGCCAGCAGCCCCATACTAAACACTGAAGCTTTCTTT.